The clone carrying this T cell receptor (beta chain) was seen a single time. The data derive from a study of blood T cell repertoires in COVID-19. Across the study: Both acute and convalescent COVID-19 samples were obtained from the United States, Italy and Spain. In each case, the material was cDNA or gDNA derived from T cells, B-cell-depleted T cells, or PBMCs.

In the authors' methods: From reference gene primer amplification, estimates of nucleated cell counts were derived. TCRdb's copy holds only in-frame clones and misses some; the assay was immunoSEQ multiplex PCR. V, J and clone size are taken as reported in that table, and D and trimming were inferred from the DNA itself. The repertoire has 160,000 or so clones, 70% to 90% of them found once; the top ten carry more than 2%. Germline lookup yields CDR1 SGHTA and CDR2 FQGNSA. This CDR3 region has 16 residues. Trimming at V came to 2 bases and at J to 6 bases, leaving 9 bases not matched to a gene. The V and J genes are TRBV7-2 and TRBJ2-1, with 8 bases identical to TRBD1. The specimen was peripheral blood. This receptor was taken from an older woman with acute or convalescent COVID-19. The CDR3 sequence: CASSLRRAGGVNEQFF. The CDR3 region has the DNA TGTGCCAGCAGCTTACGGAGGGCAGGGGGCGTCAATGAGCAGTTCTTC.